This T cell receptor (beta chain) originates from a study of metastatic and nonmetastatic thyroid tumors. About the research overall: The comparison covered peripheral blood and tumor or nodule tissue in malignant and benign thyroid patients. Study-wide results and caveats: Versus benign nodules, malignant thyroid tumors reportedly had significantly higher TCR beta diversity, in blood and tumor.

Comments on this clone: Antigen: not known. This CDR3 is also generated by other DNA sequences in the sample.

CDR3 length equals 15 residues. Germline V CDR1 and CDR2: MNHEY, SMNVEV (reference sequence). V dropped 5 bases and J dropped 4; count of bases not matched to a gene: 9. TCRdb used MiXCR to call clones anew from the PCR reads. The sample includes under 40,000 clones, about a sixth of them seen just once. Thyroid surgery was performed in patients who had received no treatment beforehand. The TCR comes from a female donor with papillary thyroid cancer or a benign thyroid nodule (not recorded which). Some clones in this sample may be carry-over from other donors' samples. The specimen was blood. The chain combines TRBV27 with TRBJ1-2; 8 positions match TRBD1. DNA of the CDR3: TGTGCCAGCAGTGCTACTGGGACAGGTTCCTATGGCTACACCTTC. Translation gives CASSATGTGSYGYTF.